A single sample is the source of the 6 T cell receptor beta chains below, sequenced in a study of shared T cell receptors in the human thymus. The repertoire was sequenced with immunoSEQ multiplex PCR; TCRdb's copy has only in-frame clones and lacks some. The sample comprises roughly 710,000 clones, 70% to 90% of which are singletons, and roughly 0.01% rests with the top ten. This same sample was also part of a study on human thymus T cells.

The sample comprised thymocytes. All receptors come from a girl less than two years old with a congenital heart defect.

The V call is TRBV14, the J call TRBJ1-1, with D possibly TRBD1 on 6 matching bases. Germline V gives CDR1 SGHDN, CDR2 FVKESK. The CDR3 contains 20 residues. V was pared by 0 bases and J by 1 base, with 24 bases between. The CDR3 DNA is TGTGCCAGCAGCCAAGATACGCGGAAGAGTTTGGTGGGACAGAACACTGAAGCTTTCTTT. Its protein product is CASSQDTRKSLVGQNTEAFF.

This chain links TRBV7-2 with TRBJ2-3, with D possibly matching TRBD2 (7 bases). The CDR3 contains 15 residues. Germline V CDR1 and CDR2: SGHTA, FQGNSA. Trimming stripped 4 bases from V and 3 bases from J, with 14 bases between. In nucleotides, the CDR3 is TGTGCCAGCAGCTCCCTGGGGGGGCGGACAGATACGCAGTATTTT. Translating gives CASSSLGGRTDTQYF.

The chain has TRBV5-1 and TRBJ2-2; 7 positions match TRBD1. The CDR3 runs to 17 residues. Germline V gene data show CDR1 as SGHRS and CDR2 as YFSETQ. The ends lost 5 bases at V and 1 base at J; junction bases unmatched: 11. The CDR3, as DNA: TGCGCCAGCAGTGTGGCAGGGGGACACTTGAACACCGGGGAGCTGTTTTTT. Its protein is CASSVAGGHLNTGELFF.

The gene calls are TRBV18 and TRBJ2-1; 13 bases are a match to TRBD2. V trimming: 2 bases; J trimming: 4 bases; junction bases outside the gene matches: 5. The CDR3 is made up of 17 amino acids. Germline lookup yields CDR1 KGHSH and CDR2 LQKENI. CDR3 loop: CASSPRLAGGPYNEQFF. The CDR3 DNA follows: TGTGCCAGCTCACCAAGACTAGCGGGGGGCCCATACAATGAGCAGTTCTTC.

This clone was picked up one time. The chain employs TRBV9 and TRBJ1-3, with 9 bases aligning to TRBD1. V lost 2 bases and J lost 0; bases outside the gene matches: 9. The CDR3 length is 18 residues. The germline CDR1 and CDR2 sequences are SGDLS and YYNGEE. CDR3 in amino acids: CASSVTGGAKDSGNTIYF. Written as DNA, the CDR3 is TGTGCCAGCAGCGTTACAGGGGGCGCGAAGGACTCTGGAAACACCATATATTTT.

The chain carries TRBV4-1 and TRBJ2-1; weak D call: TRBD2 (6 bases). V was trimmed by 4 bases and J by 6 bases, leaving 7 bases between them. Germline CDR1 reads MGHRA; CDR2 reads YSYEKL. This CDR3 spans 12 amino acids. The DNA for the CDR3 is TGCGCCAGCAGCCCTAGCGTCAATGAGCAGTTCTTC. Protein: CASSPSVNEQFF.